This entry lists 20 T cell receptor beta chains sequenced from one sample in a study of T cells in Graves' hyperthyroidism and ophthalmopathy. Template material for amplifying TCR beta CDR3 regions consisted of RNA transcripts. A set of HTBI primers served as the primers for a first-round RT-PCR of the TCR CDR3. Each CDR3 protein is one row after TCRdb ran MiXCR on the multiplex PCR reads. The sample records roughly 240,000 distinct CDR3 sequences, roughly 17% being singletons. The sequenced material came from blood. Receptors were obtained from a woman between 18 and 30 years old with Graves' ophthalmopathy.

This clonotype came up a few times. A read error may be the cause here, since a much bigger clone is one base away. The chain joins TRBV7-9 to TRBJ1-3; D call uncertain. Germline values: CDR1 SEHNR, CDR2 FQNEAQ (reference sequence). The V end lost 5 bases, the J end lost 1 base, and 15 bases lay between the germline ends. There are 16 residues in the CDR3. The CDR3 nucleotides are TGTGCCAGCAGCCACCGGACGAGAGGGTCTGGAAACACCATATATTTT. Translation: CASSHRTRGSGNTIYF.

Comment on this clonotype: The conserved final phenylalanine or tryptophan is absent from the CDR3, which likely points to a read error. The J gene is TRBJ2-5, the V gene TRBV18; 8 bases fit TRBD1. Per the germline V gene, CDR1 is KGHSH and CDR2 is LQKENI. Germline trimming cut 2 bases from V and 4 bases from J; bases unmatched to any gene: 3. The CDR3 loop spans 14 amino acids. The CDR3 DNA sequence: TGTGCCAGCTCACCAGGACAGGGCGGAGAGACCCAGTACCTC. This sequence encodes CASSPGQGGETQYL.

This clonotype was observed at least ten times. The rearrangement links TRBV28 to TRBJ2-5, with 8 bases aligning to TRBD1. The CDR3 has 14 residues. CDR1 is MDHEN, CDR2 SYDVKM, per germline. Trimming took 5 bases from V and 7 from J; bases not matched to a gene: 9. The CDR3 loop is CASSITGQVTTQYF. The CDR3 DNA is TGTGCCAGCAGTATAACGGGACAGGTAACGACCCAGTACTTC. The full variable domain, completed using reference TRBV28 and TRBJ2-5, is DVKVTQSSRYLVKRTGEKVFLECVQDMDHENMFWYRQDPGLGLRLIYFSYDVKMKEKGDIPEGYSVSREKKERFSLILESASTNQTSMYLCASSITGQVTTQYFGPGTRLLVL.

This clonotype was picked up many times. The CDR3 DNA reads as TGTGCCAGCAGGCGACCGGGACAGGGGGCTACCGGGGAGCTGTTTTTT. Translating gives CASRRPGQGATGELFF. The V gene is TRBV11-2, the J gene TRBJ2-2, with 12 bases matching TRBD1. Trimming took 6 bases from V and 5 from J; bases not matched to a gene: 7. This CDR3 spans 16 amino acids. The germline V gene encodes CDR1 SGHAT and CDR2 FQNNGV.

This clonotype was seen many times. The J gene is TRBJ2-2, the V gene TRBV7-9; D not certain. The V gene's germline CDR1 is SEHNR and CDR2 FQNEAQ (reference sequence). The CDR3 contains 14 residues. The ends were cut back, 4 bases at V and 9 bases at J, with 15 bases in the middle. The CDR3 loop reads CASSSSELSRELFF. CDR3 coding DNA: TGTGCCAGCAGCTCATCCGAATTATCACGGGAGCTGTTTTTT.

This clonotype was observed at least ten times. The chain has TRBV29-1 and TRBJ2-2; TRBD2 might be the D (5 bases). V was shortened by 1 base and J by 0 bases, with 9 bases between the two germline ends. This CDR3 spans 15 amino acids. The germline CDR1 and CDR2 sequences are SQVTM and ANQGSEA. The CDR3 region is CSVEGAAANTGELFF. The DNA of the CDR3 is TGCAGCGTTGAAGGGGCAGCGGCGAACACCGGGGAGCTGTTTTTT.

This clonotype was counted at least ten times. The V gene is TRBV5-1, the J gene TRBJ2-6; a possible D gene is TRBD1 (5 bases). The CDR3 consists of 17 residues. Germline CDR1 is SGHRS and CDR2 is YFSETQ. V shed 2 bases and J shed 1 base, with 13 bases lying between them. The CDR3, as DNA: TGCGCCAGCAGCTTCACAGGTCCACCATCTGGGGCCAACGTCCTGACTTTC. This codes for CASSFTGPPSGANVLTF.

In this sample, this clonotype turned up many times. The gene calls are TRBV7-3 and TRBJ2-3, with 9 bases identical to TRBD2. Unmatched junction bases numbered 11, after V lost 1 base and J lost 6 bases. This CDR3 is built from 17 residues. Germline V CDR1 and CDR2: SGHTA, FQGTGA. The CDR3 bases are TGTGCCAGCAGCTTAAATCCGGCTAGCGGGACTGCGGATACGCAGTATTTT. The encoded protein is CASSLNPASGTADTQYF.

The chain carries TRBV29-1 and TRBJ2-1; TRBD2 aligns across 8 bases. J lost 3 bases, V lost 6 bases, and 13 bases had no gene match. Germline V CDR1 and CDR2: SQVTM, ANQGSEA. The CDR3 contains 16 residues. The CDR3 spells CSVCLIGTSVYNEQFF. CDR3 coding DNA: TGCAGCGTCTGTTTGATCGGGACTAGTGTCTACAATGAGCAGTTCTTC.

This clonotype was counted many times. The chain combines TRBV7-3 with TRBJ2-6; 11 bases agree with TRBD1. The CDR3 length is 21 residues. Trimming removed 1 base from V and 0 bases from J; junction bases left unmatched: 11. Germline V gene sequence: CDR1 SGHTA, CDR2 FQGTGA. DNA of the CDR3: TGTGCCAGCAGCTTAAGAGCGATCTGGACAGGGGGCATCTCTGGGGCCAACGTCCTGACTTTC. It encodes CASSLRAIWTGGISGANVLTF.

The CDR3 sequence is CATSPGEINSPLHF. As DNA, the CDR3 is TGTGCCACCTCCCCGGGGGAAATAAATTCACCCCTCCACTTT. This chain joins TRBV15 and TRBJ1-6; a weak D match, TRBD1 (5 bases). The CDR3 runs 14 residues. V dropped 8 bases and J dropped 7 bases, with 15 bases sitting between them. Germline V gene data show CDR1 as LNHNV and CDR2 as YYDKDF (reference sequence).

Only a few counts were recorded for this clonotype. The junction departs from germline at one end; a sequencing error may be responsible. The chain links TRBV25-1 to TRBJ1-2; TRBD1 might be the D (6 bases). CDR3 size: 16 residues. CDR1 is MGHDK, CDR2 SYGVNS, per germline. CDR3 DNA sequence: TGTGCCGGCAGTCAATCATGGGGGGCAGATAACTATGGCTACACCTTC. It translates to CAGSQSWGADNYGYTF.

The table lists this clonotype with many counts. This chain joins TRBV20-1 and TRBJ2-7; no clear D gene. This CDR3 is 13 amino acids long. Trimming cost V 0 bases and J 5 bases, with 11 bases left between them. Germline-derived CDR1 and CDR2 are DFQATT and SNEGSKA (reference sequence). The CDR3 DNA reads as TGCAGTGCTAGAGATGGTAGGGAAAACGAGCAGTACTTC. Translating gives CSARDGRENEQYF.

This clonotype was found many times. The chain couples TRBV7-8 to TRBJ1-1; D is undetermined. CDR1 is SGHVS, CDR2 FQNEAQ, per germline. CDR3 length: 14 residues. V was cut by 5 bases and J by 2 bases, with 12 bases left in between. As DNA, the CDR3 is TGTGCCAGCAGCCCTTCCCGGGCTAACACTGAAGCTTTCTTT. Amino acids: CASSPSRANTEAFF. Together with reference TRBV7-8 and TRBJ1-1, the CDR3 gives the full variable domain: GAGVSQSPRYKVAKRGQDVALRCDPISGHVSLFWYQQALGQGPEFLTYFQNEAQLDKSGLPSDRFFAERPEGSVSTLKIQRTQQEDSAVYLCASSPSRANTEAFFGQGTRLTVV.

This clonotype has ten or more counts. The rearrangement links TRBV20-1 to TRBJ1-2; TRBD1 aligns across 9 bases. From germline, CDR1 is DFQATT and CDR2 SNEGSKA (reference sequence). With V trimmed by 1 base and J by 6 bases, 9 bases remained unmatched. The length of the CDR3 is 15 residues. CDR3 in amino acids: CSARAPGTGSNGYTF. The CDR3 region has the DNA TGCAGTGCTAGAGCTCCCGGGACAGGGTCTAATGGCTACACCTTC.

This clonotype appeared a few times. The CDR3, as DNA: TGTGCCAGCGCTAGTTCATTGGATACGCAGTATTTT. Translated: CASASSLDTQYF. This rearrangement joins TRBV9 to TRBJ2-3; D call uncertain. This CDR3 is built from 12 residues. Germline V CDR1 and CDR2: SGDLS, YYNGEE. V shed 7 bases and J shed 6 bases, with 12 bases lying between them.

A few counts support this clonotype. The chain joins TRBV15 to TRBJ2-1; D not certain. Germline V lookup: CDR1 LNHNV, CDR2 YYDKDF (reference sequence). The ends were cut back, 5 bases at V and 8 bases at J, with 16 bases in the middle. This CDR3 has 14 amino acids. The CDR3: CATSPQALWDEQFF. CDR3 nucleotide sequence: TGTGCCACCAGCCCCCAAGCCCTTTGGGATGAGCAGTTCTTC.

The V gene is TRBV6-2 or TRBV6-3, the J gene TRBJ2-3; the match to TRBD2 covers 14 bases. From germline, CDR1 is MNHEY and CDR2 SVGEGT. The V segment lost 0 bases and the J segment 1 base; nucleotides outside the gene matches: 0. The CDR3 runs 17 residues. The CDR3 region is CASSYSGLAGGTDTQYF. DNA of the CDR3: TGTGCCAGCAGTTACTCGGGACTAGCGGGGGGCACAGATACGCAGTATTTT.

At least ten counts were recorded for this clonotype. This chain links TRBV6-1 with TRBJ1-5; 7 nucleotides agree with TRBD1. The CDR3 is 18 residues long. J was trimmed by 6 bases and V by 4 bases; bases with no gene match: 18. The germline CDR1 and CDR2 sequences are MNHNS and SASEGT. The CDR3 nucleotides read TGTGCCAGCAGTGGCGGGACAGCCCAATTATGGAGTTCTCAGCCCCAGCATTTT. It encodes CASSGGTAQLWSSQPQHF.

This chain links TRBV6-2 or TRBV6-3 with TRBJ1-4, with 10 nucleotides matching TRBD1. The CDR3 is made up of 14 amino acids. From germline, CDR1 is MNHEY and CDR2 SVGEGT. J lost 8 bases, V lost 2 bases, and 2 bases had no gene match. The CDR3 region has the DNA TGTGCCAGCAGTTACGGGACAGGGGACGAAAAACTGTTTTTT. It codes for CASSYGTGDEKLFF.